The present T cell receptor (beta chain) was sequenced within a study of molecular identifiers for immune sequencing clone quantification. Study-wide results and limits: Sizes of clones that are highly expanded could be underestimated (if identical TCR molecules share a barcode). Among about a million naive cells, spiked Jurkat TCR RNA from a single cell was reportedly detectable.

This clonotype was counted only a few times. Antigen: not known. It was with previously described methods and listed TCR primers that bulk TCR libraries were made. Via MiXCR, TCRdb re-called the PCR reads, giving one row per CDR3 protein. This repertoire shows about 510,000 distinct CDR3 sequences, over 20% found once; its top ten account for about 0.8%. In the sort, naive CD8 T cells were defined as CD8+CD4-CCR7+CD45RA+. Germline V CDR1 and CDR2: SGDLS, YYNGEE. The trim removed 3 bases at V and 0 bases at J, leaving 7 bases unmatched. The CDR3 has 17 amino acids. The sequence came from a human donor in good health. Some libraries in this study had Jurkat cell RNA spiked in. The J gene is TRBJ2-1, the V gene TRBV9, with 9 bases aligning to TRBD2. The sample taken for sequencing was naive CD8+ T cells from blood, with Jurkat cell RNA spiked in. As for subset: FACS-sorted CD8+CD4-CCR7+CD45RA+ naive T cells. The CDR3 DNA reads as TGTGCCAGCAGCGACAGGACTAGCGAAAGCTCCTACAATGAGCAGTTCTTC. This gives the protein CASSDRTSESSYNEQFF. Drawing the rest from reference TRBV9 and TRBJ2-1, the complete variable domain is DSGVTQTPKHLITATGQRVTLRCSPRSGDLSVYWYQQSLDQGLQFLIQYYNGEERAKGNILERFSAQQFPDLHSELNLSSLELGDSALYFCASSDRTSESSYNEQFFGPGTRLTVL.